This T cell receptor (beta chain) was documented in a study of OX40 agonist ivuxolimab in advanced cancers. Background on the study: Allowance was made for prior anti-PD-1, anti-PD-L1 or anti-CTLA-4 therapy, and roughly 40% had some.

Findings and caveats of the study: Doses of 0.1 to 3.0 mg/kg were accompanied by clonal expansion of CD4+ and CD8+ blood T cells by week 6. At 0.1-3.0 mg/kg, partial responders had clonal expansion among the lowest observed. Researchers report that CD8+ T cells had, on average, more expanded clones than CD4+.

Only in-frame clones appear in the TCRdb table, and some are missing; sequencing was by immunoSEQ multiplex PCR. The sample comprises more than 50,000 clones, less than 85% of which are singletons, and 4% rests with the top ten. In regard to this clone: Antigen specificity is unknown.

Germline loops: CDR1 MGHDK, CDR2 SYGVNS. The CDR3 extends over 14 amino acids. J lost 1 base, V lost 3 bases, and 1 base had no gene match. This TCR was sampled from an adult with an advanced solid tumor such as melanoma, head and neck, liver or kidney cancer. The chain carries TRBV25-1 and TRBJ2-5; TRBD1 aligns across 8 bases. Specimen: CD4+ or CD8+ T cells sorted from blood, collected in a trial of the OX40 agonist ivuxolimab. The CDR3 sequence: CASSDTGGQETQYF. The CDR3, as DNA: TGTGCCAGCAGTGACACAGGGGGCCAAGAGACCCAGTACTTC.